The 20 T cell receptor beta chains below were found in one sample sequenced in a study of T cell changes during pregnancy in multiple sclerosis. Generated by immunoSEQ multiplex PCR, the TCRdb table keeps only in-frame clones and is missing some. This table has tens of thousands of clones, over 80% appearing once. Specimen: peripheral blood, collected in the first trimester of pregnancy. The receptor source for this set is a female donor with multiple sclerosis, enrolled in a pregnancy study.

The CDR3 region is CASSLVGEAGELFF. The CDR3 nucleotides read TGCGCCAGCAGCTTGGTTGGGGAGGCCGGGGAGCTGTTTTTT. The genes are TRBV5-1 and TRBJ2-2; TRBD2 might be the D (6 bases). This CDR3 contains 14 residues. The germline V and J ends were trimmed by 0 bases and 6 bases, with 9 bases remaining between them. Germline V gives CDR1 SGHRS, CDR2 YFSETQ.

The chain is built from TRBV28 and TRBJ1-5; weak D call: TRBD1 (6 bases). Germline V gives CDR1 MDHEN, CDR2 SYDVKM. The CDR3 is made up of 14 amino acids. The V gene lost 7 bases and the J gene lost 6 bases, with 16 bases spanning the gap. The CDR3 DNA sequence: TGTGCCAGCAACTTGAAGGGGGTAGGTCAGCCCCAGCATTTT. Amino acid sequence: CASNLKGVGQPQHF.

V usage is TRBV28 and J usage is TRBJ1-4; D is unresolved. The V and J ends lost 3 bases and 8 bases respectively, with 10 bases between them. This CDR3 spans 13 amino acids. The germline V gene has CDR1 MDHEN and CDR2 SYDVKM. The CDR3 here is CASSLTAGEKLFF. The CDR3 region has the DNA TGTGCCAGCAGTTTGACTGCTGGGGAAAAACTGTTTTTT.

V is TRBV28 and J is TRBJ2-7, with 11 bases that match TRBD1. V gave up 5 bases and J gave up 4 bases; unmatched junction bases: 4. The CDR3 contains 14 residues. CDR1 MDHEN and CDR2 SYDVKM come from the germline V gene. CDR3 bases: TGTGCCAGCAGTCTTGGACAGGGGGCGTACGAGCAGTACTTC. This gives the protein CASSLGQGAYEQYF.

The chain is built from TRBV7-9 and TRBJ2-3; 13 bases are shared with TRBD2. Germline CDR1 is SEHNR and CDR2 is FQNEAQ (reference sequence). The trim removed 4 bases at V and 6 bases at J, leaving 16 bases unmatched. This CDR3 region has 19 residues. The CDR3 DNA reads TGTGCCAGCAGCTCCCGCACGACGAGACTAGCGGGGGGTTTTGATACGCAGTATTTT. Protein sequence: CASSSRTTRLAGGFDTQYF.

V usage is TRBV20-1 and J usage is TRBJ1-2; TRBD1 matches at 8 bases. Trimming at V came to 8 bases and at J to 9 bases, leaving 8 bases not matched to a gene. The CDR3 sequence is 11 residues long. Germline loops: CDR1 DFQATT, CDR2 SNEGSKA (reference sequence). CDR3 sequence reads: CSLAGGGSYTF. DNA for the CDR3: TGCAGTTTAGCAGGGGGCGGTAGCTACACCTTC.

This chain connects TRBV10-3 to TRBJ2-1; TRBD2 matches 7 bases. CDR1 is ENHRY and CDR2 is SYGVKD in the germline V gene. Trimming took 7 bases from V and 3 from J; bases not matched to a gene: 3. The CDR3 sequence is 13 residues long. CDR3 loop: CAIKTGGYNEQFF. CDR3 DNA: TGTGCCATCAAAACGGGGGGCTACAATGAGCAGTTCTTC.

The gene calls are TRBV9 and TRBJ1-2; D is ambiguous. CDR1 and CDR2 (germline): SGDLS, YYNGEE. Trimming removed 3 bases from V and 8 bases from J, with 17 bases in between. The CDR3 runs 14 residues. The CDR3 sequence: CASSALGSSGGYTF. The CDR3 nucleotides are TGTGCCAGCAGCGCCCTCGGTTCCTCGGGAGGCTACACCTTC.

This clone was found once. CDR3 sequence reads: CASIPPDRGFNEQYF. The CDR3 DNA sequence: TGTGCCAGCATTCCTCCGGACAGGGGATTCAACGAGCAGTACTTC. The rearrangement uses TRBV5-4 and TRBJ2-7; the match to TRBD1 covers 9 bases. The CDR3 is 15 amino acids. Germline V gene data show CDR1 as SGHNT and CDR2 as YYREEE (reference sequence). Trimming cost V 6 bases and J 5 bases; bases outside gene matches: 12.

This clone was counted a single time. The chain employs TRBV27 and TRBJ1-1, with a weak D call TRBD1 (5 bases). V was pared by 7 bases and J by 1 base, with 10 bases between. The germline gives CDR1 MNHEY, CDR2 SMNVEV (reference sequence). The CDR3 loop spans 13 amino acids. The CDR3, as DNA: TGTGCCAGCAAACGGGGGGAGAACACTGAAGCTTTCTTT. Translated, it gives CASKRGENTEAFF.

This rearrangement joins TRBV19 to TRBJ2-3; 12 bases fit TRBD2. V shed 5 bases, J shed 1 base, and the junction held 4 bases outside the gene matches. CDR1 LNHDA and CDR2 SQIVND come from the germline V gene (reference sequence). CDR3 size: 16 residues. The CDR3 sequence is CASSARLAGGTDTQYF. CDR3 bases: TGTGCCAGTAGTGCCCGACTAGCGGGGGGCACAGATACGCAGTATTTT.

The chain has TRBV29-1 and TRBJ2-5; D is possibly TRBD2 (6 bases). Germline loops: CDR1 SQVTM, CDR2 ANQGSEA. The CDR3 loop spans 11 amino acids. CDR3 amino acids: CSGGNGETQYF. The CDR3 nucleotides are TGCAGTGGGGGGAACGGCGAGACCCAGTACTTC. Full variable domain (remainder filled in from reference TRBV29-1 and TRBJ2-5): SAVISQKPSRDICQRGTSLTIQCQVDSQVTMMFWYRQQPGQSLTLIATANQGSEATYESGFVIDKFPISRPNLTFSTLTVSNMSPEDSSIYLCSGGNGETQYFGPGTRLLVL.

There are a few counts of this clone. The chain has TRBV19 and TRBJ1-4, with 7 bases matching TRBD1. The CDR3 is 15 amino acids. V dropped 4 bases and J dropped 7; count of bases not matched to a gene: 9. Germline loops: CDR1 LNHDA, CDR2 SQIVND (reference sequence). CDR3 loop: CASSTRQGGGEKLFF. DNA of the CDR3: TGTGCCAGTAGTACACGACAGGGAGGTGGTGAAAAACTGTTTTTT.

V is TRBV28 and J is TRBJ2-5; 12 nucleotides line up with TRBD1. V lost 2 bases, J lost 5 bases, and 3 bases stayed unmatched. The germline CDR1 and CDR2 sequences are MDHEN and SYDVKM. The length of the CDR3 is 15 residues. In DNA, the CDR3 is TGTGCCAGCAGTTTAGGGACAGGGGGCGTGGAGACCCAGTACTTC. It is translated as CASSLGTGGVETQYF.

V is TRBV7-9 and J is TRBJ2-6, with TRBD1 matching 7 bases. After removal of 6 bases from V and 2 bases from J, the junction contained 16 bases not matched to a gene. Germline CDR1 is SEHNR and CDR2 is FQNEAQ (reference sequence). There are 19 residues in the CDR3. CDR3: CASRRGDSIFAPGANVLTF. In DNA, the CDR3 is TGTGCCAGCAGACGAGGGGACAGTATATTCGCCCCTGGGGCCAACGTCCTGACTTTC.

The chain employs TRBV7-3 and TRBJ2-2, with 11 bases aligning to TRBD2. The CDR3 covers 18 residues. V lost 2 bases and J lost 2; bases outside the gene matches: 7. Per germline, CDR1 SGHTA and CDR2 FQGTGA. The CDR3: CASSLWASGGINTGELFF. The CDR3, as DNA: TGTGCCAGCAGCTTATGGGCTAGCGGGGGGATAAACACCGGGGAGCTGTTTTTT. The full variable domain, its missing parts supplied by reference TRBV7-3 and TRBJ2-2, is GAGVSQTPSNKVTEKGKYVELRCDPISGHTALYWYRQSLGQGPEFLIYFQGTGAADDSGLPNDRFFAVRPEGSVSTLKIQRTERGDSAVYLCASSLWASGGINTGELFFGEGSRLTVL.

CDR3 sequence (DNA): TGTGCCAGCAGCCTCGGTGAGGTAACGGGGACTGAAGCTTTCTTT. This sequence encodes CASSLGEVTGTEAFF. The chain has TRBV5-8 and TRBJ1-1, with no clear D. Germline values: CDR1 SGHTS, CDR2 YDEGEE. The CDR3 loop spans 15 amino acids. V was shortened by 4 bases and J by 5 bases, with 18 bases between the two germline ends.

In DNA form, the CDR3 reads TGCGCCAGCAGCCAAGACCCAGGGGGTCAGCCCCAGCATTTT. It encodes CASSQDPGGQPQHF. The rearrangement joins TRBV4-1 to TRBJ1-5; 7 bases are shared with TRBD1. Unmatched junction bases numbered 2, after V lost 0 bases and J lost 6 bases. The germline V gene has CDR1 MGHRA and CDR2 YSYEKL. The CDR3 is made up of 14 amino acids.

V gene TRBV7-6 combines with J gene TRBJ2-7, with 11 bases fitting TRBD2. The germline gives CDR1 SGHVS, CDR2 FNYEAQ. J lost 3 bases, V lost 5 bases, and 9 bases had no gene match. The CDR3 is 16 residues long. The chain's CDR3 is CASSVTSGSGFYEQYF. Written as DNA, the CDR3 is TGTGCCAGCAGCGTTACTAGCGGGAGTGGTTTCTACGAGCAGTACTTC.

The chain combines TRBV12-5 with TRBJ1-5, with D maybe TRBD1 (5 bases). Trimming shortened V by 1 base and J by 3 bases, and 10 bases separated the two germline ends. Per the germline V gene, CDR1 is LGHNT and CDR2 is FRNRAP. The CDR3 is 15 residues long. CDR3: CASGLGDSSNQPQHF. The CDR3 DNA follows: TGTGCTAGTGGTTTGGGCGACAGTTCCAATCAGCCCCAGCATTTT.